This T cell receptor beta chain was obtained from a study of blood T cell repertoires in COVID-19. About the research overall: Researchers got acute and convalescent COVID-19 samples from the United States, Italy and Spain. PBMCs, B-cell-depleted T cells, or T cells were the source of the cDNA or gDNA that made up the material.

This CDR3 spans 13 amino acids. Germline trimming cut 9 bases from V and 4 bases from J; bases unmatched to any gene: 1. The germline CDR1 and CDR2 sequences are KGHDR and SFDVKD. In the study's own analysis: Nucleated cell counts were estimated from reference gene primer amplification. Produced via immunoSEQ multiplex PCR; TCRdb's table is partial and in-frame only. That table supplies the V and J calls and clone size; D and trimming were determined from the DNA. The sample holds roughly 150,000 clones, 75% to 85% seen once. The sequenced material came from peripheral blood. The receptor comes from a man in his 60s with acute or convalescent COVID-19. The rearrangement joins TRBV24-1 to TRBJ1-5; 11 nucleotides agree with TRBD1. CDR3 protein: CATGTGGNQPQHF. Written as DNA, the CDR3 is TGTGCCACCGGGACAGGGGGGAATCAGCCCCAGCATTTT.